This T cell receptor (beta chain) was sequenced in a study of shared clonotypes between healthy human individuals (dated by TCRdb to the early 2020s). About the full investigation: The cohort included three men and two women between 18 and 49 years of age. Each donor's leukapheresis produced roughly between roughly 0.85 and 10 billion PBMCs. For each donor, CD4 naive and CD4 memory were each run on three plates, CD8 naive on two plates, and CD8 memory on one plate. To increase sequencing depth and limit assay-specific biases, different laboratories used diverse techniques to prepare libraries and sequence TCR repertoires. To estimate repertoire size and how much clonotype sharing occurs between individuals, the study deeply sequenced the blood TCR repertoires of 5 or 6 healthy adults.

TCR CDR3 regions were amplified from genomic DNA by multiplex PCR using the deep immunoSEQ assay. Genomic DNA extracted from each cell subset was distributed evenly over all wells of several immunoSEQ 96-well plates, and each plate served as one replicate. Each replicate PCR for sorted subsets received about 200 ng genomic DNA, equal to about 30,000 T cell genomes. Purified libraries were measured with a Qubit 3.0 fluorometer, size-checked on a Bioanalyzer 2100, and measured again with the KAPA Library Quantification kit. A separate single-read 150-cycle Illumina NextSeq 550 flow cell was used to sequence each immunoSEQ 96-well plate. Concerning the study's data processing: Because only junctional sequences without quality scores were contained in the immunoSEQ output, filtering matching that applied to full-length reads could not be performed. To assign V/J genes and CDR3, sequences were annotated against IMGT germline references using PyIR, a Python wrapper for IgBLAST v1.9. Reads were filtered out if the reads had weak V/J assignments (E-value above 1e-6), no CDR3, stop codons, out-of-frame junctions, or ambiguous translated residues. V3J clonotypes were defined as sequences sharing the same inferred V gene, J gene, and CDR3 amino acid sequence. To compute the percentage overlap between repertoires, the number of shared unique clonotypes was divided by the size of the smaller repertoire. RTK rarefaction, the Chao1 estimator, and Recon v2.1 estimates of unobserved clonotypes were used to assess repertoire richness. OLGA was used to compute generation probabilities for all TCRbeta clonotypes that the gDNA method yielded from several donors. Sourced from immuneACCESS, this table was stored by TCRdb with only in-frame sequences that have V and J called. A share of the clones is absent; for the studies checked, an unresolved V gene accounts for under half, and the remainder has no known explanation. V, J and clone size derive from that table, while D and trimming were established from the DNA sequence. The sample table records more than 2,000,000 clones; over 85% of these occur just once. The ten largest clones add up to about 0.41% of the sample.

Worth noting for this clone: Its antigen specificity is not known. Per-nucleotide qualities are absent, and no much larger clonotype sits a single base away.

General findings and caveats noted by the study authors: Higher generation probabilities were observed for clonotypes shared by all four sorted-subset donors than for non-shared clonotypes. The small number of donors limited the genetic and exposure-history diversity represented. Based on pairwise subsampling, the degree of clonotype sharing among donors was expected to be affected by sequencing depth. About 5% of naive CD4, 3.5% of naive CD8, 2.3% of memory CD4, and approximately 0.4% of memory CD8 clonotypes were shared across a handful of donors. Larger estimated clonotype richness was generally found for naive subsets than for memory subsets. Rarefaction of sorted-subset datasets indicated incomplete sequencing despite the large sequencing depth. Sampling was restricted to blood, and TCR repertoires in tissue are likely to differ from TCR repertoires in blood.

Donors were healthy HIV-negative adults with no recently reported acute infections or vaccinations. Every donor was a Caucasian adult living in Nashville, Tennessee, USA. CD4+ T cells were enriched by magnetic negative selection; naive cells were then positively selected on CD45RA, and the negative fraction formed the memory subset. Blood was collected by leukapheresis, and PBMCs were isolated by Ficoll-Histopaque density gradient centrifugation and then cryopreserved in liquid nitrogen vapor phase. Analytical flow cytometry was used to check the purity and quantity of every magnetically sorted T cell population. Genomic DNA was isolated from every sorted fraction and measured by UV absorbance on a Nanodrop 2000c. The source is a man younger than 35 in good health. Some clones in this sample may be carry-over from other donors' samples. Input material: naive CD4+ T cells from PBMCs. Sample cell subset or site, as interpreted from the label and publication: CD45RA+ positively selected.

This receptor carries the CDR3 CASSLATRKGGLTQYF. In nucleotides, the sequence is TGCGCCAGCAGCTTGGCCACCCGGAAGGGGGGCTTAACGCAGTATTTT. The chain couples TRBV5-1 to TRBJ2-3; the D assignment is uncertain and may be TRBD1 or TRBD2, with 6 bases supporting each. V was cut back by 0 bases and J by 9 bases, leaving a gap of 20 bases between them. The germline V gene provides CDR1 SGHRS and CDR2 YFSETQ. From the cysteine through the phenylalanine, the CDR3 covers 16 amino acids. Only CDR3 DNA remains: 48 bases, in frame from the first base.